A selection of T cell receptor beta chains follows, all from one sample in a study of blood T cell repertoires in COVID-19. The repertoire was sequenced with immunoSEQ multiplex PCR; TCRdb's copy has only in-frame clones and lacks some. Of around 80,000 clones in the sample, approximately 83% were seen once. The sample comprised peripheral blood. Receptors originate from a human donor in a cohort sampled during active COVID-19. Each CDR3 is given without its conserved first and last residue. Clone size is not always given. Where it is, it says once, few, many or a class for expanded clones.

TRBJ1-4 TRBV24-1 - ATSDATGTGGEKLF
TRBJ1-3 TRBV19 once ASSIGGAISGNTIY
TRBJ2-5 TRBV5-1 - ASSVTGGEETQY
TRBJ1-4 TRBV13 once AISIGDRLNEKLF
TRBJ2-1 TRBV5-1 once ASSLELAGGYNEQF
TRBJ2-5 TRBV21-1 - ASSKGGPGETQY
TRBJ2-2 TRBV4-2 - ASSQDPSGGVSTGELF
TRBJ2-2 TRBV19 - ASSNRGLPNTGELF
TRBJ2-1 TRBV24-1 - ATSDWGGSSYNEQF
TRBJ2-1 TRBV7-3 - ASSMGQGFVNEQF
TRBJ1-2 TRBV28 - ASSLLGQAGNYGYT
TRBJ2-3 TRBV11-2 - ASSSPLAGGPSYSRY
TRBJ2-7 TRBV6-5 - ASSYRGTYEQY
TRBJ2-1 TRBV7-6 - ASSLGPALAYNEQF
TRBJ1-6 TRBV21-1 few ASSKERTSPGSYNSPLH
TRBJ1-2 TRBV29-1 - SVYREGVNYGYT
TRBJ2-3 TRBV6-5 - ASTTGSDTQY
TRBJ2-3 TRBV18 - ASSPASGGLSDTQY
TRBJ2-1 TRBV6-4 - ASSESYSPGDEQF
TRBJ1-6 TRBV9 - ASSSGQGVNSPLH
TRBJ2-1 TRBV24-1 - ATSLRGGRINEQF